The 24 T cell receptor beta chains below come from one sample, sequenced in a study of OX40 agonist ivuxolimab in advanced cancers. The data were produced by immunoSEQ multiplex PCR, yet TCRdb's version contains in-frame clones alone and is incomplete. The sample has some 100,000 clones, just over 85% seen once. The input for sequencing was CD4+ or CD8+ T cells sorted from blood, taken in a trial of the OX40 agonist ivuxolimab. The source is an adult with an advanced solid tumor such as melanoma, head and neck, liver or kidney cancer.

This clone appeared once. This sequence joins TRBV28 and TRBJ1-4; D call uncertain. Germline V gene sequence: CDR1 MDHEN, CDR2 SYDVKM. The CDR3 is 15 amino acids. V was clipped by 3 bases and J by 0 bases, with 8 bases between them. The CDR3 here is CASSLNGATNEKLFF. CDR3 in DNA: TGTGCCAGCAGTTTGAACGGTGCAACTAATGAAAAACTGTTTTTT. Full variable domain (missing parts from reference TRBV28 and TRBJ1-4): DVKVTQSSRYLVKRTGEKVFLECVQDMDHENMFWYRQDPGLGLRLIYFSYDVKMKEKGDIPEGYSVSREKKERFSLILESASTNQTSMYLCASSLNGATNEKLFFGSGTQLSVL.

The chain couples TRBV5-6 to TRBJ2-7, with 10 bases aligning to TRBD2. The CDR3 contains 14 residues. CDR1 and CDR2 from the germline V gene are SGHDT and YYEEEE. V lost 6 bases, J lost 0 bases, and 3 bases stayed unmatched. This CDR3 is CASMASGSSYEQYF. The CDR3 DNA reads TGTGCCAGCATGGCTAGCGGGAGCTCCTACGAGCAGTACTTC.

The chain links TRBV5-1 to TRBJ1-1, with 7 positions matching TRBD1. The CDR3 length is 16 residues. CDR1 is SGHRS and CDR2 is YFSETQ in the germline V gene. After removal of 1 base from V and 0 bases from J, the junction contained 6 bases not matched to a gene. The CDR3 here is CASSLLLTGMNTEAFF. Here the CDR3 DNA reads TGCGCCAGCAGCTTGCTACTGACAGGGATGAACACTGAAGCTTTCTTT.

The CDR3, as DNA: TGCGCCAGCAGCCAAGATAGTACAGGGGGCACTAGCGGGAGAACTGCCGGGGAGCTGTTTTTT. Residues: CASSQDSTGGTSGRTAGELFF. The chain links TRBV4-1 to TRBJ2-2; 11 nucleotides match TRBD2. Germline loops: CDR1 MGHRA, CDR2 YSYEKL. V dropped 0 bases and J dropped 6; count of bases not matched to a gene: 18. This CDR3 comprises 21 residues.

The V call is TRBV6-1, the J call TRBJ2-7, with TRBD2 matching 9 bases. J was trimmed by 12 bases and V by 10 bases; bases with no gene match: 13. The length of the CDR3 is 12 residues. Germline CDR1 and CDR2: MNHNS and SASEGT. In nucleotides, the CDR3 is TGTGCCACCCAGACTAGCGGAGAAGTTCGGTACTTC. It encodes CATQTSGEVRYF.

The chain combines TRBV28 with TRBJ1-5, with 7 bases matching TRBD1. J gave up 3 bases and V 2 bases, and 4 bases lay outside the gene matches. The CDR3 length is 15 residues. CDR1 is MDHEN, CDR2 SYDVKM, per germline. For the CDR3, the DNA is TGTGCCAGCAGTTTACGACAGGGACCCAATCAGCCCCAGCATTTT. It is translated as CASSLRQGPNQPQHF. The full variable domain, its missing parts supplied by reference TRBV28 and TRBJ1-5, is DVKVTQSSRYLVKRTGEKVFLECVQDMDHENMFWYRQDPGLGLRLIYFSYDVKMKEKGDIPEGYSVSREKKERFSLILESASTNQTSMYLCASSLRQGPNQPQHFGDGTRLSIL.

As DNA, the CDR3 is TGTGCCAGCAGAGAACAGAGGGGGCGCGGGGAGACCCAGTACTTC. The encoded protein is CASREQRGRGETQYF. The chain combines TRBV21-1 with TRBJ2-5; TRBD1 was called by the table and not checked on the DNA. TRBV21-1 is recorded as a pseudogene. The CDR3 consists of 15 residues.

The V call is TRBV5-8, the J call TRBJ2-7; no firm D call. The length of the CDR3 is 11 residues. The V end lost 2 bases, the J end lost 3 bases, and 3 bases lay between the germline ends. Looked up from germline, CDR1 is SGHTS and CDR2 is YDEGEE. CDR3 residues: CASSFNYEQYF. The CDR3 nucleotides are TGTGCCAGCAGCTTTAACTACGAGCAGTACTTC.

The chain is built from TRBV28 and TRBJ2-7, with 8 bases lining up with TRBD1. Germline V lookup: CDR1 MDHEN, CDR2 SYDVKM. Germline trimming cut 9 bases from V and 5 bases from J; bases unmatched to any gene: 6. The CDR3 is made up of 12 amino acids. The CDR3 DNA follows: TGTGCCAGTGCGGCAGGGGGCCACGAGCAGTACTTC. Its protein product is CASAAGGHEQYF.

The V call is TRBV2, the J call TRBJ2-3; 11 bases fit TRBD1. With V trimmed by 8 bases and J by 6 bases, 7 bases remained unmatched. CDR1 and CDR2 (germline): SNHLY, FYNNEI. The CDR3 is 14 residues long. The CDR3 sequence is CASLGTGGVDTQYF. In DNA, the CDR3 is TGTGCCAGCTTAGGGACAGGGGGTGTGGATACGCAGTATTTT.

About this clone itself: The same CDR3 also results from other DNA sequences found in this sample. The CDR3 DNA is TGTGCCAGCAGCCGAAACCAAGAGACCCAGTACTTC. This gives the protein CASSRNQETQYF. The rearrangement links TRBV9 to TRBJ2-5; D unclear. The length of the CDR3 is 12 residues. Trimming removed 4 bases at V and 0 bases at J, with 4 bases between. Germline values: CDR1 SGDLS, CDR2 YYNGEE.

The CDR3 coding sequence is TGTGCCAGCAGTTTCGATAGCGGGAGTTCTGTCCCAGAGACCCAGTACTTC. This gives the protein CASSFDSGSSVPETQYF. This chain links TRBV28 with TRBJ2-5, with 9 positions matching TRBD2. The CDR3 is 17 amino acids. The ends lost 3 bases at V and 4 bases at J; junction bases unmatched: 12. The germline CDR1 and CDR2 sequences are MDHEN and SYDVKM.

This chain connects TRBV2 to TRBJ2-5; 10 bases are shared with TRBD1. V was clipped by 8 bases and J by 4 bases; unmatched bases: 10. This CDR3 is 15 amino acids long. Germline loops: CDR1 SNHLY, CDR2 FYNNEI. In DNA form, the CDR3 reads TGTGCCAGCTCATCTAGGACAGGGGGTGGAGAGACCCAGTACTTC. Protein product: CASSSRTGGGETQYF.

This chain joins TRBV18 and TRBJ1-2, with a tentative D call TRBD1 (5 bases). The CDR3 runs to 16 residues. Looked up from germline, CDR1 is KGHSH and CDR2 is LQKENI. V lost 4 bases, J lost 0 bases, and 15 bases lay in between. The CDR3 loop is CASSQTGAASNYGYTF. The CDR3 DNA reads TGTGCCAGCTCACAAACCGGGGCAGCTTCTAACTATGGCTACACCTTC.

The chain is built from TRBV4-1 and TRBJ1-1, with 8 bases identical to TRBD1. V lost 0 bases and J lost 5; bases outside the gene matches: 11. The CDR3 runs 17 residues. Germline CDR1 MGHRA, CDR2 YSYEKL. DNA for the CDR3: TGCGCCAGCAGCCAAGATCGGGACAGGACCCCGAGAACTGAAGCTTTCTTT. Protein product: CASSQDRDRTPRTEAFF.

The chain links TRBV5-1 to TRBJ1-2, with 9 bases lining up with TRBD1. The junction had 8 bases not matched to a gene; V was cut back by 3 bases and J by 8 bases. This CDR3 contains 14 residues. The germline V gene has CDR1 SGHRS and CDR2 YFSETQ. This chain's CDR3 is CASSSPGQGWGYTF. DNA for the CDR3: TGCGCCAGCAGCTCACCGGGACAGGGTTGGGGCTACACCTTC. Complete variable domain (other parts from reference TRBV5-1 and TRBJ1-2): KAGVTQTPRYLIKTRGQQVTLSCSPISGHRSVSWYQQTPGQGLQFLFEYFSETQRNKGNFPGRFSGRQFSNSRSEMNVSTLELGDSALYLCASSSPGQGWGYTFGSGTRLTVV.

The CDR3: CASRTSAGELFF. Written as DNA, the CDR3 is TGTGCCAGCAGGACATCGGCCGGGGAGCTGTTTTTT. The chain links TRBV6-1 to TRBJ2-2; D remains unclear. V lost 6 bases to trimming and J lost 6 bases, with 8 bases between them. Per germline, CDR1 MNHNS and CDR2 SASEGT. CDR3 size: 12 residues.

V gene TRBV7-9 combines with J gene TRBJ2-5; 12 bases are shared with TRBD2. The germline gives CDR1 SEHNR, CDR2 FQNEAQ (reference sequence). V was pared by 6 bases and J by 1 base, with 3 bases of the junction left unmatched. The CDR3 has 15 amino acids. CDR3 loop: CASRRTSGTQETQYF. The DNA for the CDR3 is TGTGCCAGCAGGAGGACTAGCGGGACCCAAGAGACCCAGTACTTC.

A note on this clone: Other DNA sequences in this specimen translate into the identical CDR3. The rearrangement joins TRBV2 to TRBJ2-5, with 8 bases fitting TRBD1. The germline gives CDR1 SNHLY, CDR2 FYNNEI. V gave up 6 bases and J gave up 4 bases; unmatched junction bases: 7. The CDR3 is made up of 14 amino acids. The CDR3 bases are TGTGCCAGCAGGGAGGACAGGGTCCGAGAGACCCAGTACTTC. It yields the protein CASREDRVRETQYF.

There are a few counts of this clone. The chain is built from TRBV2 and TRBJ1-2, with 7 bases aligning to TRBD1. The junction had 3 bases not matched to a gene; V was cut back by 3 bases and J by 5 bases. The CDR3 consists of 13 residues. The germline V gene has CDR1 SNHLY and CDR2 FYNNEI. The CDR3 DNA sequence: TGTGCCAGCAGTGACAGGGGGACATATGGCTACACCTTC. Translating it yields CASSDRGTYGYTF.

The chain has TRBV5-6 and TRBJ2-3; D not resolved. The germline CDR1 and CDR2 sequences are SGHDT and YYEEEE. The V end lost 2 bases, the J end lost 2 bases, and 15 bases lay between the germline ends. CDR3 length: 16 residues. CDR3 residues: CASSFKHQKNTDTQYF. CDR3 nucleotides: TGTGCCAGCAGCTTCAAACACCAAAAAAACACAGATACGCAGTATTTT.

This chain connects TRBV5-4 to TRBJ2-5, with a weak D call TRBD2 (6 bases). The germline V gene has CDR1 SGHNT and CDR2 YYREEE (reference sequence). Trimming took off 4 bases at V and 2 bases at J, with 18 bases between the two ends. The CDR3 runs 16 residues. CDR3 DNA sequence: TGTGCCAGCAGCAAACGAGCCGGGACTCCTCAAGAGACCCAGTACTTC. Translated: CASSKRAGTPQETQYF.

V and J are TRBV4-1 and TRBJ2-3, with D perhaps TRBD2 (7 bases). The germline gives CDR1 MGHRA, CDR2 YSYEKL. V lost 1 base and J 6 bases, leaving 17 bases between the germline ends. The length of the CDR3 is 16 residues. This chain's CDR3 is CASSQGGGGVGDTQYF. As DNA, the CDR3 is TGCGCCAGCAGCCAAGGGGGAGGGGGAGTGGGTGATACGCAGTATTTT.

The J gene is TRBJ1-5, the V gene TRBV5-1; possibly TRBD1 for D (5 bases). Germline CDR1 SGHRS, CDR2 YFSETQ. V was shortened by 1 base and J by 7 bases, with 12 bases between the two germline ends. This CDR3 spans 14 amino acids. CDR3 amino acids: CASSLFGGDQPQHF. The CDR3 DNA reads TGCGCCAGCAGCTTGTTCGGGGGTGACCAGCCCCAGCATTTT. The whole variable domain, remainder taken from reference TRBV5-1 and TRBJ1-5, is KAGVTQTPRYLIKTRGQQVTLSCSPISGHRSVSWYQQTPGQGLQFLFEYFSETQRNKGNFPGRFSGRQFSNSRSEMNVSTLELGDSALYLCASSLFGGDQPQHFGDGTRLSIL.